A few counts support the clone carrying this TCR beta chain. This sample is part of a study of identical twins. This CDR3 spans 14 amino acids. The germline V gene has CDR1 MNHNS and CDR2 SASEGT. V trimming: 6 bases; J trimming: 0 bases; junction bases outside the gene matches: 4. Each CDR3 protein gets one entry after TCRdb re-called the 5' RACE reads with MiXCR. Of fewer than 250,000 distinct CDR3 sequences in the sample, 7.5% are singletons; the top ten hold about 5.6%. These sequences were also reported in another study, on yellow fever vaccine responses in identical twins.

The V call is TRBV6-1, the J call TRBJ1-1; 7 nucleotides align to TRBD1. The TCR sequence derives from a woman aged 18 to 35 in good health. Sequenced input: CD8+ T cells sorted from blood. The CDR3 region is CASRQQGMNTEAFF. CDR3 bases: TGTGCCAGCAGACAACAGGGGATGAACACTGAAGCTTTCTTT.